These T cell receptor beta chains were read from a single sample in a study of early T cells in non-severe SARS-CoV-2 infection. One entry per CDR3 protein results from TCRdb running MiXCR on the 5' RACE reads. Of roughly 100,000 distinct CDR3 sequences detected, around 12% appear once; the ten largest clones hold 6.2%. Sequenced material: whole blood. These receptors were obtained from an adult who was a healthcare worker with PCR-confirmed SARS-CoV-2 infection or an uninfected control (not recorded which). Each CDR3 is given with its conserved first and last residue. Each record gives: clone size, J gene, V gene, CDR3 length, D gene, CDR3 protein, CDR3 DNA. A D gene is named only where the DNA matches it firmly. Where a row states a size, it is once, few, many or the class of an expanded clone; other rows omit it.

>many|TRBJ1-5|TRBV19|14|.
CASKGREGNQPQHF
TGTGCCAGTAAGGGCAGGGAGGGCAATCAGCCCCAGCATTTT
>.|TRBJ2-3|TRBV27|15|.
CASSSPLREVGTQYF
TGTGCCAGCAGCAGTCCCCTGCGGGAAGTAGGCACGCAGTATTTT
>few|TRBJ2-7|TRBV29-1|12|.
CSVGDPSREQYF
TGCAGCGTTGGAGATCCGAGTCGCGAGCAGTACTTC
>.|TRBJ2-7|TRBV20-1|13|.
CSAHLGPPYEQYF
TGCAGTGCCCACCTTGGTCCGCCCTACGAGCAGTACTTC
>.|TRBJ1-5|TRBV5-8|16|TRBD1
CASSLGLGQGNQPQHF
TGTGCCAGCAGCTTGGGTCTGGGACAGGGAAATCAGCCCCAGCATTTT
>few|TRBJ1-5|TRBV20-1|15|TRBD1
CSASTGTGGAQPQHF
TGCAGTGCCTCAACAGGGACAGGGGGGGCTCAGCCCCAGCATTTT
>.|TRBJ2-7|TRBV28|14|.
CASSPYMGSYEQYF
TGTGCCAGCAGTCCCTACATGGGGTCCTACGAGCAGTACTTC
>many|TRBJ2-3|TRBV9|15|.
CASSVGTSSTDTQYF
TGTGCCAGCAGCGTAGGGACGTCTAGCACAGATACGCAGTATTTT
>.|TRBJ1-1|TRBV7-9|14|.
CASSPSPGITEAFF
TGTGCCAGCAGCCCATCCCCAGGTATCACTGAAGCTTTCTTT
>many|TRBJ2-7|TRBV27|16|.
CASSLRSSGSGYEQYF
TGTGCCAGCAGTTTACGGTCTTCGGGTAGCGGTTACGAGCAGTACTTC
>.|TRBJ2-1|TRBV6-2/TRBV6-3|14|.
CASSSQLTHNEQFF
TGTGCCAGCAGTTCACAGCTGACCCACAATGAGCAGTTCTTC
>many|TRBJ2-7|TRBV7-2|14|.
CASSSVVGAYEQYF
TGTGCCAGCAGCTCGGTCGTGGGAGCCTACGAGCAGTACTTC
>few|TRBJ2-1|TRBV7-9|13|TRBD1
CASRPDRLNEQFF
TGTGCCAGCAGACCGGACAGGCTCAATGAGCAGTTCTTC
>few|TRBJ2-3|TRBV29-1|12|.
CSVDLLGDTQYF
TGCAGCGTTGACCTACTAGGGGATACGCAGTATTTT
>.|TRBJ1-5|TRBV19|15|.
CASSIAGRGNQPQHF
TGTGCCAGTAGTATTGCTGGCAGGGGCAATCAGCCCCAGCATTTT
>many|TRBJ1-5|TRBV28|13|.
CASSFTRPQPQHF
TGTGCCAGCAGTTTCACTCGTCCCCAGCCCCAGCATTTT
>.|TRBJ1-1|TRBV7-2|15|.
CASSPVPTVETEAFF
TGTGCCAGCAGCCCTGTCCCGACAGTGGAGACTGAAGCTTTCTTT
>.|TRBJ2-7|TRBV18|12|.
CASSPGNYEQYF
TGTGCCAGCTCACCAGGGAACTACGAGCAGTACTTC
>few|TRBJ2-4|TRBV28|16|.
CASRRPGRLAKNIQYF
TGTGCCAGCCGACGCCCAGGGAGGTTAGCCAAAAACATTCAGTACTTC
>many|TRBJ2-4|TRBV5-4|15|TRBD2
CASSRLAGAKNIQYF
TGTGCCAGCAGCCGACTAGCGGGAGCCAAAAACATTCAGTACTTC
>.|TRBJ2-1|TRBV13|14|.
CASSLFRAAGEQFF
TGTGCCAGCAGCTTATTCAGAGCGGCTGGGGAGCAGTTCTTC
>many|TRBJ2-7|TRBV27|9|.
CASNYEQYF
TGTGCCAGCAACTACGAGCAGTACTTC
>few|TRBJ2-3|TRBV5-1|13|.
CASSFRRGDTQYF
TGCGCCAGCAGCTTCAGGAGGGGAGATACGCAGTATTTT
>few|TRBJ2-7|TRBV3-1|15|TRBD1
CASSPWGTATYEQYF
TGTGCCAGCAGCCCTTGGGGGACAGCCACCTACGAGCAGTACTTC
>many|TRBJ1-2|TRBV29-1|15|TRBD1
CSVDAGTGDYYGYTF
TGCAGCGTCGACGCCGGGACAGGAGACTACTATGGCTACACCTTC
>many|TRBJ1-1|TRBV7-8|14|TRBD1
CASSDRDRTTEAFF
TGTGCCAGCAGCGATAGGGACAGAACCACTGAAGCTTTCTTT
>many|TRBJ1-4|TRBV7-9|14|.
CASSLDSKGGKLFF
TGTGCCAGCAGCTTAGACTCAAAGGGAGGAAAACTGTTTTTT
>few|TRBJ2-1|TRBV19|15|TRBD2
CASSISGASYNEQFF
TGTGCCAGTAGTATTAGCGGGGCCTCCTACAATGAGCAGTTCTTC
>.|TRBJ1-1|TRBV5-1|13|.
CASRRESGTEAFF
TGCGCCAGCAGGCGGGAGAGTGGGACTGAAGCTTTCTTT
>few|TRBJ1-1|TRBV6-5|14|.
CASSYGEGNTEAFF
TGTGCCAGCAGTTACGGGGAGGGAAACACTGAAGCTTTCTTT
>many|TRBJ2-7|TRBV3-1|13|.
CASSQGDIGEQYF
TGTGCCAGCAGCCAAGGAGACATAGGCGAGCAGTACTTC
>many|TRBJ2-3|TRBV4-2|14|TRBD2
CASSTGTSGDTQYF
TGTGCCAGCAGCACCGGGACTAGCGGGGATACGCAGTATTTT
>many|TRBJ2-7|TRBV7-8|14|TRBD2
CASSSRLASYEQYF
TGTGCCAGCAGCTCTCGACTAGCCTCCTACGAGCAGTACTTC
>.|TRBJ2-1|TRBV20-1|15|.
CSAAGIVRGYNEQFF
TGCAGTGCTGCGGGAATCGTTAGGGGCTACAATGAGCAGTTCTTC
>.|TRBJ2-7|TRBV7-9|13|.
CASSLNRVDEQYF
TGTGCCAGCAGTTTAAACAGGGTCGACGAGCAGTACTTC
>.|TRBJ2-7|TRBV11-2|14|.
CASSWGSNRYEQYF
TGTGCCAGCAGCTGGGGTTCGAATCGCTACGAGCAGTACTTC
>few|TRBJ2-7|TRBV5-1|15|.
CASSLAGGNVYEQYF
TGCGCCAGCAGCTTGGCGGGGGGCAATGTCTACGAGCAGTACTTC
>.|TRBJ2-2|TRBV11-2|15|.
CASVPLRRNTGELFF
TGTGCCAGCGTTCCTCTACGGAGGAACACCGGGGAGCTGTTTTTT
>few|TRBJ2-1|TRBV11-1|14|.
CASSLHPGYNEQFF
TGTGCCAGCAGCCTGCATCCGGGGTACAATGAGCAGTTCTTC
>many|TRBJ2-7|TRBV29-1|12|TRBD2
CSAGTSSHEQYF
TGCAGCGCCGGGACTAGTTCCCACGAGCAGTACTTC
>few|TRBJ2-5|TRBV7-8|15|.
CASSLSRNPQETQYF
TGTGCCAGCAGCTTATCCCGGAACCCCCAAGAGACCCAGTACTTC
>.|TRBJ2-1|TRBV20-1|15|TRBD2
CSAGGGEKSYNELFF
TGCAGTGCCGGGGGAGGGGAAAAATCCTACAATGAGCTGTTCTTC
>many|TRBJ2-1|TRBV5-1|15|.
CASRPRHSSYNEQFF
TGCGCCAGCAGACCCAGACATAGCTCCTACAATGAGCAGTTCTTC
>.|TRBJ2-1|TRBV20-1|12|.
CSEIGPYNEQFF
TGCAGTGAAATAGGTCCCTACAATGAGCAGTTCTTC
>few|TRBJ2-1|TRBV5-1|12|.
CASSQGESEQFF
TGCGCCAGCAGCCAAGGGGAGAGTGAGCAGTTCTTC
>.|TRBJ2-1|TRBV9|16|TRBD2
CASSVGSGRRGNEQFF
TGTGCCAGCAGCGTAGGTAGCGGGAGACGAGGCAATGAGCAGTTCTTC
>many|TRBJ2-1|TRBV7-6|15|.
CASSLDFGGTNEQFF
TGTGCCAGCAGCTTAGATTTTGGCGGGACTAATGAGCAGTTCTTC
>many|TRBJ2-3|TRBV12-3/TRBV12-4|15|.
CASMGPPAYTDTQYF
TGTGCCAGCATGGGTCCTCCTGCATACACAGATACGCAGTATTTT
>few|TRBJ2-6|TRBV28|18|.
CASSSPGLGSPGANVLTF
TGTGCCAGCAGTTCCCCGGGACTCGGCTCTCCTGGGGCCAACGTCCTGACTTTC
>few|TRBJ2-3|TRBV20-1|18|.
CSADRQRGGSVGTDTQYF
TGCAGTGCTGACCGCCAGCGAGGGGGGAGTGTAGGCACAGATACGCAGTATTTT
>few|TRBJ1-5|TRBV29-1|9|.
CVGISPQHF
TGCGTTGGTATCAGCCCCCAGCATTTT
>.|TRBJ1-1|TRBV2|14|.
CASSGRTANTEAFF
TGTGCCAGCAGTGGCCGGACGGCGAACACTGAAGCTTTCTTT
>few|TRBJ2-7|TRBV7-9|14|.
CASSLGGRRYEQYF
TGTGCCAGCAGCTTGGGGGGTAGACGGTACGAGCAGTACTTC
>few|TRBJ2-3|TRBV20-1|15|TRBD2
CSATGTSGPPDTQYF
TGCAGTGCTACTGGGACTAGCGGGCCCCCAGATACGCAGTATTTT
>many|TRBJ2-5|TRBV6-5|13|.
CASRTPGRETQYF
TGTGCCAGCAGGACCCCCGGCAGAGAGACCCAGTACTTC
>.|TRBJ1-1|TRBV11-3|12|TRBD1
CASRRQGGEAFF
TGTGCCAGCAGGAGACAGGGAGGCGAAGCTTTCTTT
>many|TRBJ1-5|TRBV4-1|16|TRBD1
CASSSGTVISNQPQHF
TGCGCCAGCAGCTCCGGGACAGTCATCAGCAATCAGCCCCAGCATTTT
>few|TRBJ2-1|TRBV29-1|17|TRBD2
CSVVPREKGPLYNEQFF
TGCAGCGTTGTCCCGCGGGAGAAGGGGCCCCTTTACAATGAGCAGTTCTTC